The entry that follows covers one T cell receptor (beta chain) sequence. Its antigen is still unknown. The CDR3 consists of 15 residues. Trimming left V 4 bases short and J 9 bases short, with 19 bases between. Germline V lookup: CDR1 LGHDT, CDR2 YNNKEL (reference sequence). The data derive from a study of blood T cells in healthy people across ages. Study-wide results and limits: Diversity figures derived from one million T cells were judged to underestimate the true value. Among T cells, TCR beta diversity per million cells dropped roughly linearly as age rose.

A second about 7 to 12 cycle PCR used barcoded and J-beta primers. Each cDNA molecule, via a template-switch adaptor with 12 random nucleotides, was tagged. TCRdb processed the 5' RACE reads anew with MiXCR; each CDR3 protein has one entry. The table shows 1.5 million to 2 million distinct CDR3 sequences, with 34% occurring only once. There were healthy Caucasian individuals from Russia, aged about 6 to 95, serving as donors. Material: blood. This chain joins TRBV3-1 and TRBJ2-1; D is possibly TRBD1 or TRBD2 (5 bases each). The sequence derives from a woman aged 30 to 39 in good health. This chain's CDR3 is CASSRSETARGEQFF. The CDR3 DNA reads as TGTGCCAGCAGCCGTTCCGAGACAGCGAGGGGTGAGCAGTTCTTC.